This section outlines one T cell receptor beta chain sequence together with its context. Its specific antigen is unknown. Within one base of it there is no much larger clone, and no base qualities were kept. The data were taken from a study of Tregs in tolerant kidney transplant recipients (dated by TCRdb to the late 2010s). Regarding the complete study: Related donors were used in the transplants with nonmyeloablative bone marrow transplantation, and mixed chimerism was transient in the human trials. The study applied TCRbeta sequencing to find donor-specific regulatory T cells before combined kidney and bone marrow transplantation and then followed those same cells after transplant.

The label giving this sample's time point can be read as: blood sample drawn before combined kidney and bone marrow transplant. Unstimulated Tregs (CD4+CD25+CD127-), CD4+ non-Tregs (CD4+CD25-), CD4 and CD8 cells were FACS-sorted from thawed PBMCs. Patients were 4 combined kidney and bone marrow transplant recipients from the ITN036ST trial, and only these trial subjects had samples available. Healthy control blood was processed by Ficoll density gradient to PBMCs and cryopreserved; patient PBMCs were collected before and after transplant. Genomic DNA was extracted from sorted cells with the QIAGEN DNeasy Blood and Tissue Kit for TCRbeta CDR3 sequencing. High-throughput TCRbeta CDR3 sequencing was carried out commercially through immunoSEQ, with PCR amplification with bias correction and internal controls included. The study's own analysis went as follows. Unique productive TCRbeta sequences were defined by CDR3 nucleotide sequence when primers matched and otherwise by CDR3 amino acid sequence together with Vbeta and Jbeta genes. To correct sorting error, sequences shared between sorted populations at a frequency ratio of 2:1 or less were removed; the rest were assigned to the higher population. A sequence counted as donor-reactive if, in CFSE-low cells, the sequence had a frequency of at least 0.01% and was expanded at least 5-fold compared with unstimulated cells. Repertoire divergence was quantified by Jensen-Shannon divergence calculated from the top 100 TCRbeta sequences ranked by frequency. For samples with multiple sequencing runs, sorting error was corrected separately for each run before the runs were pooled. The table comes from immuneACCESS by way of TCRdb, which keeps in-frame sequences with V and J called. Part of the clones is missing from these tables; in studies checked, under half for an unresolved V gene and the rest for unknown reasons. That table furnishes V, J and clone size, whereas the DNA furnished D and trimming. The sample data list approximately 98,000 clones, and 90% of these were observed just once. Under 0.35% of the sample goes to the ten largest clones.

Study-wide conclusions, independent of this receptor: Expanding Tregs with activated donor B cells appeared to identify the most biologically relevant and donor-specific TCRbeta repertoire. Biological reproducibility was not directly assessed, although technical replication error appeared to be minimal. Because the study included only a small number of patients, the results must be confirmed in larger populations and under other immunosuppression protocols. For some patients, the PCR primers changed as time went on, which meant samples from those patients could not be compared with one another at the nucleotide level. In tolerant patients, the expansion of donor-specific Tregs was greater than global Treg expansion, suggesting that the expansion was antigen-driven rather than nonspecific.

As encoded in the germline V gene, CDR1 is MNHEY while CDR2 is SVGAGI. Trimming at the junction amounts to 0 bases on V and 3 bases on J, and the germline ends lie 8 bases apart. From its cysteine to its phenylalanine, the CDR3 spans 15 amino acids. Only CDR3 DNA is held: 45 bases, read in frame from base 1. The input for sequencing was CD4+ T cells from blood, taken before the transplant. The TCR comes from a human donor who received a combined kidney and bone marrow transplant. The sequence links TRBV6-5 to TRBJ1-4, and TRBD1 may be the D gene, going by 6 matching bases. The CDR3 corresponds to CASSYSGASNEKLFF. The nucleotide sequence is TGTGCCAGCAGTTACTCGGGGGCCTCTAATGAAAAACTGTTTTTT.